This TCR beta chain was retrieved from a study of T-cell reconstitution after alpha-beta-depleted transplantation in children. The study, taken as a whole, reports: Some patients showed high day-60 TCRbeta diversity, which derived from surviving recipient T cells and thymic progenitors. It was reported that alpha-beta T cells came from several hundred expanded graft clones (about two months after transplant). Diversity and T-cell counts at one year after transplant derived mostly from new T cells.

Comments on this clonotype: The antigen is unknown.

The CDR3 consists of 12 residues. V was trimmed by 2 bases and J by 7 bases, leaving 8 bases between them. Germline assignment: CDR1 SEHNR and CDR2 FQNEAQ (reference sequence). Preparation of the TCRbeta library involved a method that used unique molecular identifiers. TCRdb fed the PCR reads into MiXCR, producing one record per CDR3 protein. Of approximately 520,000 distinct CDR3 sequences listed, roughly 10% are singletons. The sequence came from a female patient between 2 and 10 years old who had a stem cell transplant for aplastic anemia, so the T cells may come from the graft donor. The sample in question was PBMCs, mostly from graft donor cells, obtained 180 days after TCRalphabeta/CD19-depleted stem cell transplant. This chain uses TRBV7-9 with TRBJ1-1; no definite D call. CDR3 sequence reads: CASSLRAGEAFF. The CDR3 DNA follows: TGTGCCAGCAGCTTAAGGGCGGGTGAAGCTTTCTTT.